These 27 T cell receptor beta chains were sequenced from one sample in a study of beta chain features in type 1 diabetes. Study-wide findings and caveats: Shortening that was moderate but significant affected the TCRB CDR3s of Type 1 diabetes patients in all four CD4+ subsets.

Of the isolated RNA, all was reverse transcribed, and so the sequenced material was expressed TCRB transcripts. Generated by immunoSEQ multiplex PCR, the TCRdb table keeps only in-frame clones and is missing some. The sample holds around 170,000 clones; roughly 10% are singletons and the top ten take under 0.85%. These receptors lack a known antigen. The sequenced sample consisted of central memory CD4+ T cells from blood. Receptors originate from a woman aged 30 to 39 with type 1 diabetes.

The rearrangement joins TRBV4-1 to TRBJ2-5; possibly TRBD2 for D (6 bases). V lost 0 bases and J lost 5, with 19 bases in between. This CDR3 is 17 amino acids long. CDR1 and CDR2 (germline): MGHRA, YSYEKL. The CDR3 sequence is CASSQDGRASGYETQYF. Written as DNA, the CDR3 is TGCGCCAGCAGCCAAGACGGACGTGCCAGCGGGTACGAGACCCAGTACTTC.

This chain connects TRBV5-1 to TRBJ1-5; no definite D call. The germline V and J ends were trimmed by 0 bases and 5 bases, with 6 bases remaining between them. The CDR3 loop spans 13 amino acids. Germline CDR1 SGHRS, CDR2 YFSETQ. The CDR3 spells CASSLGPDQPQHF. CDR3 bases: TGCGCCAGCAGCTTGGGCCCAGATCAGCCCCAGCATTTT.

This clone was seen a few times. The chain couples TRBV30 to TRBJ2-7; 9 bases line up with TRBD1. This CDR3 has 11 residues. Trimming at V came to 8 bases and at J to 7 bases, leaving 6 bases not matched to a gene. The V gene's germline CDR1 is GTSNPN and CDR2 SVGIG (reference sequence). CDR3 coding DNA: TGTGCCGGAGGACAGGGGACGGAGCAGTACTTC. This sequence encodes CAGGQGTEQYF. The full variable domain, completed using reference TRBV30 and TRBJ2-7, is SQTIHQWPATLVQPVGSPLSLECTVEGTSNPNLYWYRQAAGRGLQLLFYSVGIGQISSEVPQNLSASRPQDRQFILSSKKLLLSDSGFYLCAGGQGTEQYFGPGTRLTVT.

In its sample, this clone was seen many times. This chain links TRBV7-2 with TRBJ2-7; perhaps TRBD1 as D (5 bases). The CDR3 consists of 14 residues. V was pared by 0 bases and J by 0 bases, with 6 bases between. The germline gives CDR1 SGHTA, CDR2 FQGNSA. The CDR3 sequence is CASSLAGHSYEQYF. The CDR3 DNA reads as TGTGCCAGCAGCTTAGCTGGACACTCCTACGAGCAGTACTTC.

This clone occurred a few times. This sequence joins TRBV27 and TRBJ2-6, with a weak D call TRBD1 (6 bases). The V gene lost 6 bases and the J gene lost 0 bases, with 15 bases spanning the gap. The length of the CDR3 is 17 residues. Per the germline V gene, CDR1 is MNHEY and CDR2 is SMNVEV (reference sequence). The CDR3 loop is CASRSAGAISGANVLTF. The CDR3 DNA follows: TGTGCCAGCAGATCCGCAGGGGCAATCTCTGGGGCCAACGTCCTGACTTTC.

This chain joins TRBV30 and TRBJ2-1; 14 bases line up with TRBD2. V was clipped by 2 bases and J by 0 bases; unmatched bases: 12. The CDR3 spans 20 residues. The germline CDR1 and CDR2 sequences are GTSNPN and SVGIG (reference sequence). CDR3 nucleotides: TGTGCCTGGAGTTCTTACCCGGGACTAGCGGGAGAAAGCTCCTACAATGAGCAGTTCTTC. Protein product: CAWSSYPGLAGESSYNEQFF.

The chain links TRBV5-4 to TRBJ1-4; 7 nucleotides match TRBD1. The CDR3 length is 15 residues. From germline, CDR1 is SGHNT and CDR2 YYREEE (reference sequence). V was pared by 3 bases and J by 0 bases, with 2 bases of the junction left unmatched. The chain's CDR3 is CASSSGGSTNEKLFF. In DNA, the CDR3 is TGTGCCAGCAGCTCAGGGGGGTCAACTAATGAAAAACTGTTTTTT.

This chain connects TRBV25-1 to TRBJ2-7, with 7 nucleotides matching TRBD2. The CDR3 is 16 amino acids. Germline trimming cut 2 bases from V and 0 bases from J; bases unmatched to any gene: 7. Germline CDR1 MGHDK, CDR2 SYGVNS. The CDR3 here is CASSEIGGSTSYEQYF. CDR3 DNA: TGTGCCAGCAGTGAAATCGGCGGGAGTACCTCCTACGAGCAGTACTTC.

This clone was observed a handful of times. The chain combines TRBV7-3 with TRBJ2-5; 9 bases are shared with TRBD1. This CDR3 spans 13 amino acids. Germline values: CDR1 SGHTA, CDR2 FQGTGA. The V and J ends lost 5 bases and 5 bases, in that order; junction bases with no gene match: 3. The CDR3 nucleotides read TGTGCCAGCAGCCCAGGGACAGGGGAGACCCAGTACTTC. It translates to CASSPGTGETQYF.

The rearrangement uses TRBV15 and TRBJ1-1, with TRBD1 identical over 7 bases. Germline V CDR1 and CDR2: LNHNV, YYDKDF (reference sequence). V trimming: 7 bases; J trimming: 0 bases; junction bases outside the gene matches: 14. This CDR3 region has 17 residues. CDR3 region: CATISSQTGNMNTEAFF. In nucleotides, the CDR3 is TGTGCCACCATTAGTTCCCAGACAGGGAACATGAACACTGAAGCTTTCTTT.

This clone was observed a few times. This chain links TRBV6-6 with TRBJ2-7, with 7 positions matching TRBD1. The ends lost 6 bases at V and 5 bases at J; junction bases unmatched: 7. The germline V gene encodes CDR1 MNHNY and CDR2 SVGAGI (reference sequence). The length of the CDR3 is 13 residues. The CDR3 nucleotides are TGTGCCAGCAGCCTCGACAGGGCCCACGAGCAGTACTTC. This gives the protein CASSLDRAHEQYF.

This clone was counted only a few times. Other DNA sequences of this sample code for an identical CDR3. The genes are TRBV7-2 and TRBJ1-1; TRBD1 matches at 9 bases. The CDR3 has 15 amino acids. With 5 bases clipped from V and 0 bases from J, the junction kept 4 bases outside the gene matches. Germline assignment: CDR1 SGHTA and CDR2 FQGNSA. For the CDR3, the DNA is TGTGCCAGCAGCCTGGACAGGGGATTGAACACTGAAGCTTTCTTT. Its protein is CASSLDRGLNTEAFF.

This clone was seen more than once but under ten times. The V gene is TRBV5-1, the J gene TRBJ2-1, with 7 nucleotides matching TRBD2. This CDR3 contains 16 residues. Germline V CDR1 and CDR2: SGHRS, YFSETQ. After removal of 1 base from V and 9 bases from J, the junction contained 13 bases not matched to a gene. CDR3 amino acids: CASSLRVLREQSEQFF. The CDR3 region has the DNA TGCGCCAGCAGCTTGCGGGTGTTGCGGGAGCAGAGTGAGCAGTTCTTC.

The rearrangement links TRBV2 to TRBJ1-1; maybe TRBD1 (6 bases). The CDR3 has 15 residues. Germline assignment: CDR1 SNHLY and CDR2 FYNNEI. Trimming removed 6 bases at V and 0 bases at J, with 14 bases between. The CDR3: CASSVGGAMNTEAFF. CDR3 in DNA: TGTGCCAGCAGCGTCGGGGGGGCAATGAACACTGAAGCTTTCTTT.

The chain employs TRBV9 and TRBJ1-2, with TRBD1 identical over 10 bases. The CDR3 runs to 14 residues. The germline CDR1 and CDR2 sequences are SGDLS and YYNGEE. V trimming: 5 bases; J trimming: 8 bases; junction bases outside the gene matches: 9. The CDR3 DNA is TGTGCCAGCAGAGACGACAGGGGGCTTACCGGCTACACCTTC. This codes for CASRDDRGLTGYTF.

This chain joins TRBV18 and TRBJ2-7, with a weak D call TRBD2 (6 bases). Germline assignment: CDR1 KGHSH and CDR2 LQKENI. The CDR3 extends over 15 amino acids. Trimming took 1 base from V and 2 from J, leaving 12 bases between them. The CDR3 loop reads CASSPRSRDAYEQYF. CDR3 nucleotides: TGTGCCAGCTCACCACGGTCGCGGGACGCCTACGAGCAGTACTTC.

This clone has a count of ten or more. The rearrangement uses TRBV7-3 and TRBJ2-3; D may be TRBD1 (6 bases). This CDR3 comprises 17 residues. The germline V gene has CDR1 SGHTA and CDR2 FQGTGA. The germline V and J ends were trimmed by 4 bases and 2 bases, with 19 bases remaining between them. CDR3 sequence: CASSSRSGRGYTDTQYF. The CDR3 bases are TGTGCCAGCAGCTCTAGGTCCGGCAGGGGTTACACAGATACGCAGTATTTT.

The chain recombines TRBV19 with TRBJ1-5; D might be TRBD1 (5 bases). Germline values: CDR1 LNHDA, CDR2 SQIVND (reference sequence). The CDR3 runs 14 residues. V shed 10 bases and J shed 0 bases, with 13 bases lying between them. In nucleotides, the CDR3 is TGTGCCACGAAGCAGGGCAATAGCAATCAGCCCCAGCATTTT. It translates to CATKQGNSNQPQHF.

The CDR3 coding sequence is TGTGCCAGCAGCGCCAAGCAGGGCAATGAGCAGTTCTTC. It encodes CASSAKQGNEQFF. The J gene is TRBJ2-1, the V gene TRBV13; D possibly corresponds to TRBD1 (5 bases). CDR1 is PRHDT and CDR2 is FYEKMQ in the germline V gene (reference sequence). V lost 5 bases and J lost 6, with 11 bases in between. This CDR3 comprises 13 residues.

The chain joins TRBV7-8 to TRBJ1-5; the D gene is possibly TRBD1 (6 bases). The germline gives CDR1 SGHVS, CDR2 FQNEAQ. The CDR3 spans 16 residues. V lost 1 base and J lost 7, with 17 bases in between. The chain's CDR3 is CASSLGVNRVGQPQHF. In DNA, the CDR3 is TGTGCCAGCAGCTTAGGCGTGAACAGGGTGGGACAGCCCCAGCATTTT.

This clone was recorded a few times. The chain uses TRBV29-1 and TRBJ1-1, with D hard to call. CDR1 SQVTM and CDR2 ANQGSEA come from the germline V gene. The V and J ends lost 4 bases and 1 base respectively, with 10 bases between them. The CDR3 covers 13 residues. CDR3 residues: CSVVFMANTEAFF. As DNA, the CDR3 is TGCAGCGTTGTTTTCATGGCGAACACTGAAGCTTTCTTT.

The J gene is TRBJ2-7, the V gene TRBV15, with D tentatively TRBD1 (5 bases). The CDR3 spans 15 residues. Between the trimmed V and J ends, which lost 0 bases and 8 bases, there was a span of 17 bases. Looked up from germline, CDR1 is LNHNV and CDR2 is YYDKDF (reference sequence). The CDR3: CATSRDLSTEVKQYF. In DNA, the CDR3 is TGTGCCACCAGCAGAGATCTTTCGACAGAAGTGAAGCAGTACTTC.

This clone has a handful of counts. The chain uses TRBV5-6 and TRBJ2-2; tentatively, D is TRBD2 (5 bases). Trimming stripped 4 bases from V and 1 base from J, with 8 bases between. The CDR3 runs 14 residues. Germline lookup yields CDR1 SGHDT and CDR2 YYEEEE. This CDR3 reads CASSAGLNTGELFF. CDR3 coding DNA: TGTGCCAGCAGCGCCGGACTGAACACCGGGGAGCTGTTTTTT.

This clone occurred a few times. The chain employs TRBV6-1 and TRBJ1-1; D not certain. The CDR3 is 14 residues long. V was cut by 4 bases and J by 3 bases, with 12 bases left in between. Germline assignment: CDR1 MNHNS and CDR2 SASEGT. CDR3 sequence: CASSAVRRDTEAFF. As DNA, the CDR3 is TGTGCCAGCAGTGCCGTTAGGAGGGACACTGAAGCTTTCTTT.

The rearrangement joins TRBV5-1 to TRBJ2-7; TRBD2 aligns across 7 bases. CDR3 size: 14 residues. After removal of 2 bases from V and 0 bases from J, the junction contained 2 bases not matched to a gene. Germline CDR1 and CDR2: SGHRS and YFSETQ. The CDR3 region is CASSFAGDSYEQYF. In DNA, the CDR3 is TGCGCCAGCAGCTTCGCGGGGGACTCCTACGAGCAGTACTTC.

This clone turned up a few times. This chain links TRBV18 with TRBJ1-1; D call uncertain. The CDR3 totals 16 residues. CDR1 and CDR2 (germline): KGHSH, LQKENI. V lost 2 bases to trimming and J lost 4 bases, with 17 bases between them. Here the CDR3 DNA reads TGTGCCAGCTCACCAGGCCAGCTTATGGCGGGCACTGAAGCTTTCTTT. The encoded protein is CASSPGQLMAGTEAFF.

In this sample, this clone turned up a few times. This chain connects TRBV4-2 to TRBJ2-3; TRBD2 matches 9 bases. The length of the CDR3 is 16 residues. V was pared by 1 base and J by 0 bases, with 2 bases of the junction left unmatched. Germline CDR1 LGHNA, CDR2 YNFKEQ. The CDR3 loop reads CASSQVLAGSTDTQYF. DNA of the CDR3: TGTGCCAGCAGCCAAGTTCTAGCGGGGAGCACAGATACGCAGTATTTT.